This paragraph reports one T cell receptor (beta chain). The CDR3 is 14 amino acids. Trimming took 5 bases from V and 0 from J, leaving 9 bases between them. Germline V lookup: CDR1 SGHAT, CDR2 FQNNGV. The data originate from a study of control samples from healthy donors and cancer patients. Here immunoSEQ multiplex PCR was the method, and the copy in TCRdb shows in-frame clones only, minus some. The sample has roughly 80,000 clones; approximately 91% are singletons. Material for sequencing was blood. The rearrangement uses TRBV11-2 and TRBJ2-3; D is possibly TRBD2 (5 bases). The receptor was isolated from a woman aged 45 to 65 in good health. The CDR3 region is CASSPRTSTDTQYF. The CDR3 DNA is TGTGCCAGCAGCCCGCGGACTAGCACAGATACGCAGTATTTT.